Each of the 21 T cell receptor beta chains below was sequenced from the same sample in a study of neurological immune-mediated disorders. TCRdb analysed the 5' RACE reads with MiXCR anew, one entry per CDR3 protein. Seen here are tens of thousands of distinct CDR3 sequences, 5.8% observed once, and the top ten hold less than 1.5%. The source material was CD4+ T cells from blood. Receptors were obtained from a young woman with multiple sclerosis.

This clonotype was recorded many times. The gene calls are TRBV10-1 and TRBJ1-1; D is uncertain. Trimming shortened V by 5 bases and J by 1 base, and 8 bases separated the two germline ends. The CDR3 runs 13 residues. CDR1 and CDR2 (germline): WNHNN, SYGVQD (reference sequence). The chain's CDR3 is CASSTMGNTEAFF. For the CDR3, the DNA is TGCGCCAGCAGTACAATGGGGAACACTGAAGCTTTCTTT.

In this sample, this clonotype turned up a few times. The J gene is TRBJ2-3, the V gene TRBV5-1, with TRBD2 identical over 12 bases. V gave up 2 bases and J gave up 3 bases; unmatched junction bases: 4. Germline V lookup: CDR1 SGHRS, CDR2 YFSETQ. This CDR3 is 16 amino acids long. The CDR3 here is CASSLLAGGVTDTQYF. The DNA for the CDR3 is TGCGCCAGCAGCTTACTAGCGGGAGGCGTTACAGATACGCAGTATTTT.

The gene calls are TRBV7-2 and TRBJ2-3; D unclear. V gave up 3 bases and J gave up 0 bases, with 7 bases separating them. The CDR3 is 14 residues long. CDR1 and CDR2 from the germline V gene are SGHTA and FQGNSA. CDR3 protein: CASSFSSSTDTQYF. The CDR3 DNA reads TGTGCCAGCAGCTTCTCCTCTAGCACAGATACGCAGTATTTT.

This clonotype was seen repeatedly, ten times or more. The chain combines TRBV20-1 with TRBJ2-5; 10 positions agree with TRBD2. Per germline, CDR1 DFQATT and CDR2 SNEGSKA (reference sequence). The CDR3 runs 15 residues. V shed 1 base, J shed 1 base, and the junction held 3 bases outside the gene matches. CDR3 coding DNA: TGCAGTGCTAGAGCCCAGCGGGAGGGCCAAGAGACCCAGTACTTC. This translates into CSARAQREGQETQYF.

The J gene is TRBJ2-7, the V gene TRBV28, with D hard to call. CDR1 and CDR2 from the germline V gene are MDHEN and SYDVKM. V was shortened by 5 bases and J by 2 bases, with 7 bases between the two germline ends. This CDR3 is 12 amino acids long. CDR3 DNA: TGTGCCAGCAGTCGTTCCACCTACGAGCAGTACGTC. As protein: CASSRSTYEQYV.

With respect to this clonotype: A read error may account for a junction end that differs from germline. The J gene is TRBJ2-1, the V gene TRBV20-1; no reliable D call. This CDR3 is 10 amino acids long. Per the germline V gene, CDR1 is DFQATT and CDR2 is SNEGSKA (reference sequence). The CDR3 reads CSARDHEEQF. The CDR3 DNA reads TGCAGTGCTAGAGACCACGAAGAGCAGTTC.

This clonotype was picked up many times. The V call is TRBV10-1, the J call TRBJ2-7; D is uncertain. Germline values: CDR1 WNHNN, CDR2 SYGVQD (reference sequence). Between the trimmed V and J ends, which lost 3 bases and 4 bases, there was a span of 16 bases. CDR3 size: 15 residues. CDR3 amino acids: CASSEGAPGPYEQYV. CDR3 nucleotide sequence: TGCGCCAGCAGTGAAGGAGCGCCCGGTCCTTACGAGCAGTACGTC.

This clonotype was counted many times. The genes are TRBV5-1 and TRBJ1-1; 9 bases are a match to TRBD1. The CDR3 has 15 amino acids. Germline CDR1 reads SGHRS; CDR2 reads YFSETQ. Trimming cost V 2 bases and J 5 bases; bases outside gene matches: 7. CDR3 sequence: CASSLQGAVETEAFF. The CDR3 DNA reads as TGCGCCAGCAGCTTACAGGGGGCGGTGGAAACTGAAGCTTTCTTT.

The sample holds many counts of this clonotype. The rearrangement uses TRBV29-1 and TRBJ2-5; TRBD1 might be the D (7 bases). The germline CDR1 and CDR2 sequences are SQVTM and ANQGSEA. The CDR3 has 13 amino acids. The V gene lost 7 bases and the J gene lost 5 bases, with 17 bases spanning the gap. This CDR3 reads CSAVTGTGETQYF. As DNA, the CDR3 is TGCAGCGCCGTGACAGGGACTGGGGAGACCCAGTACTTC.

There are a few counts of this clonotype. The V and J genes are TRBV29-1 and TRBJ2-7; no clear D. Trimming cost V 5 bases and J 5 bases, with 10 bases left between them. CDR1 and CDR2 (germline): SQVTM, ANQGSEA. This CDR3 region has 11 residues. CDR3 DNA sequence: TGCAGCGTTTCGGCAGAAGACGAGCAGTACGTC. Its protein product is CSVSAEDEQYV.

This clonotype was recorded many times. The chain couples TRBV29-1 to TRBJ1-4; TRBD1 matches 7 bases. CDR3 length equals 14 residues. The junction had 7 bases not matched to a gene; V was cut back by 5 bases and J by 4 bases. Germline CDR1 and CDR2: SQVTM and ANQGSEA. The CDR3 coding sequence is TGCAGCGTTCCGGACAGGTCTAATAATGAAAAACTGTTTTTT. This encodes CSVPDRSNNEKLFF.

This clonotype came up many times. In DNA form, the CDR3 reads TGTGCCAGCTCCAGTCCACAGGCGGCGGCTACCGGGGAGCTGTTTTTT. Amino acid sequence: CASSSPQAAATGELFF. The chain uses TRBV25-1 and TRBJ2-2; the D gene is possibly TRBD1 (5 bases). Germline CDR1 is MGHDK and CDR2 is SYGVNS. The V end was cut by 8 bases, the J end by 5 bases, with 21 bases between. The CDR3 runs to 16 residues. The full variable domain, its missing parts supplied by reference TRBV25-1 and TRBJ2-2, is EADIYQTPRYLVIGTGKKITLECSQTMGHDKMYWYQQDPGMELHLIHYSYGVNSTEKGDLSSESTVSRIRTEHFPLTLESARPSHTSQYLCASSSPQAAATGELFFGEGSRLTVL.

This clonotype was recorded at least ten times. Here the CDR3 DNA reads TGTGCCAGCAGCTTACGCCCTCGGGACGGCAACGAGCAGTACGTC. Its translation: CASSLRPRDGNEQYV. The V call is TRBV11-2, the J call TRBJ2-7, with D tentatively TRBD1 or TRBD2 (5 bases each). V was trimmed by 2 bases and J by 5 bases, leaving 16 bases between them. Germline V gene sequence: CDR1 SGHAT, CDR2 FQNNGV. The CDR3 extends over 15 amino acids.

This clonotype was counted ten times or more. The V gene is TRBV7-9, the J gene TRBJ1-1; TRBD1 is a possible D gene (6 bases). The CDR3 extends over 14 amino acids. The V and J ends lost 6 bases and 0 bases respectively, with 11 bases between them. From germline, CDR1 is SEHNR and CDR2 FQNEAQ (reference sequence). This CDR3 reads CASSSQGMNTEAFF. The CDR3 DNA follows: TGTGCCAGCAGTTCTCAGGGGATGAACACTGAAGCTTTCTTT.

This clonotype came up many times. The rearrangement joins TRBV6-5 to TRBJ2-5; D is perhaps TRBD1 or TRBD2 (6 bases each). This CDR3 spans 13 amino acids. In germline, CDR1 is MNHEY, CDR2 SVGAGI. Trimming took 6 bases from V and 5 from J, leaving 13 bases between them. CDR3 coding DNA: TGTGCCAGCAGACCCCAGGGGAGGGAGACCCAGTACTTC. It encodes CASRPQGRETQYF.

This clonotype was counted at least ten times. The chain combines TRBV5-1 with TRBJ1-1; D is unclear. The ends were cut back, 4 bases at V and 1 base at J, with 8 bases in the middle. The V gene's germline CDR1 is SGHRS and CDR2 YFSETQ. CDR3 size: 13 residues. CDR3 amino acids: CASSPIANTEAFF. In DNA form, the CDR3 reads TGCGCCAGCAGCCCGATCGCGAACACTGAAGCTTTCTTT.

This clonotype was recorded many times. The V gene is TRBV28, the J gene TRBJ2-5, with 10 bases that match TRBD2. After removal of 2 bases from V and 5 bases from J, the junction contained 5 bases not matched to a gene. Germline loops: CDR1 MDHEN, CDR2 SYDVKM. This CDR3 has 15 amino acids. DNA for the CDR3: TGTGCCAGCAGTTTACCGAGCGGGGGGGCCGAGACCCAGTACTTC. This codes for CASSLPSGGAETQYF.

This clonotype was seen at least ten times. The rearrangement links TRBV6-5 to TRBJ1-1, with 9 positions matching TRBD1. Unmatched junction bases numbered 8, after V lost 6 bases and J lost 0 bases. This CDR3 region has 16 residues. Germline V gives CDR1 MNHEY, CDR2 SVGAGI. The CDR3 bases are TGTGCCAGCAGCCGTCCCGGGACAGGGATGAACACTGAAGCTTTCTTT. Translated, it gives CASSRPGTGMNTEAFF.

This clonotype was observed many times. For the CDR3, the DNA is TGCAGTGCTAGAGAACAGGCCTCCTCCTACAATGAGCAGTTCTTC. This encodes CSAREQASSYNEQFF. The rearrangement links TRBV20-1 to TRBJ2-1; D may be TRBD1 (5 bases). Germline V gives CDR1 DFQATT, CDR2 SNEGSKA (reference sequence). V was cut by 0 bases and J by 0 bases, with 9 bases left in between. The CDR3 is 15 amino acids.

In this sample, this clonotype turned up a few times. The rearrangement joins TRBV11-3 to TRBJ1-1, with D possibly being TRBD1 (6 bases). The germline V gene has CDR1 SGHNT and CDR2 YENEEA. This CDR3 spans 15 amino acids. Trimming shortened V by 3 bases and J by 4 bases, and 15 bases separated the two germline ends. The CDR3 loop reads CASSLGPRGGTEAFF. For the CDR3, the DNA is TGTGCCAGCAGCTTGGGCCCCCGAGGGGGCACTGAAGCTTTCTTT.

About this clonotype itself: A much larger clone differs from this one at a single base, so this may be a read error. V gene TRBV18 combines with J gene TRBJ1-2, with 9 bases matching TRBD1. CDR3 length: 15 residues. Germline CDR1 reads KGHSH; CDR2 reads LQKENI. CDR3 sequence (DNA): TGTGCCAGCTCACCCGGGACAGGGTCTAACTATGCCTACACCTTC. Translated, it gives CASSPGTGSNYAYTF.